These 29 T cell receptor beta chains were sequenced from one sample in a study of molecular identifiers for immune sequencing clone quantification. TCRdb re-derived calls from the PCR reads in MiXCR, one entry per CDR3 protein. The sample consists of a few hundred thousand distinct CDR3 sequences, around a fifth of them appearing once. The sequenced material came from naive CD8+ T cells from blood, with Jurkat cell RNA spiked in. This sample's subset: FACS-sorted CD8+CD4-CCR7+CD45RA+ naive T cells. All receptors come from a human donor in good health. Some libraries in this study had Jurkat cell RNA spiked in.

To note about this clonotype: A much larger clone lies one base from this, so it may be a read error. The CDR3 does not close with the conserved phenylalanine or tryptophan, likely indicating a read error. The J gene is TRBJ2-7, the V gene TRBV29-1; TRBD1 aligns across 7 bases. CDR1 and CDR2 (germline): SQVTM, ANQGSEA. V gave up 6 bases and J gave up 0 bases; unmatched junction bases: 5. This CDR3 region has 13 residues. CDR3 residues: CSVRQGRSYEQYL. In DNA, the CDR3 is TGCAGCGTCCGACAGGGCCGCTCCTACGAGCAGTACCTC.

The J gene is TRBJ1-3, the V gene TRBV12-3 or TRBV12-4, with D possibly matching TRBD1 (5 bases). The CDR3 contains 14 residues. V shed 8 bases and J shed 0 bases, with 11 bases lying between them. CDR3 sequence reads: CASLGLSSGNTIYF. DNA of the CDR3: TGTGCCAGCCTGGGGCTAAGCTCTGGAAACACCATATATTTT.

At least ten counts were recorded for this clonotype. The V and J genes are TRBV9 and TRBJ2-3; D gene uncertain. The CDR3 is 15 amino acids. The V end lost 5 bases, the J end lost 2 bases, and 15 bases lay between the germline ends. Germline V gives CDR1 SGDLS, CDR2 YYNGEE. The CDR3 DNA follows: TGTGCCAGCAGACCCGCGGATTCTTCCACAGATACGCAGTATTTT. Residues: CASRPADSSTDTQYF.

Comment on this clonotype: A read error is possible here, since a much larger clone lies one base away. V usage is TRBV7-9 and J usage is TRBJ2-7; possibly TRBD1 or TRBD2 for D (5 bases each). The germline CDR1 and CDR2 sequences are SEHNR and FQNEAQ (reference sequence). CDR3 size: 13 residues. CDR3 sequence (DNA): TGTGCCGGCAGCTTAGTTGGGGGAGCCGAGCAGTACTTC. Translating gives CAGSLVGGAEQYF.

About this clonotype itself: A clone one base away is much larger, so this may be a read error. In DNA form, the CDR3 reads TGTGCCAGCGGTTTAACCGAGCCGGGGACAGGGCCTCAGCCCCAGCATTTT. This encodes CASGLTEPGTGPQPQHF. This chain uses TRBV27 with TRBJ1-5; TRBD1 matches at 9 bases. The CDR3 contains 17 residues. Germline V gene sequence: CDR1 MNHEY, CDR2 SMNVEV (reference sequence).

There are many counts of this clonotype. This chain joins TRBV7-9 and TRBJ2-4; perhaps D is TRBD1 or TRBD2 (5 bases each). The germline V and J ends were trimmed by 4 bases and 3 bases, with 13 bases remaining between them. Per germline, CDR1 SEHNR and CDR2 FQNEAQ (reference sequence). CDR3 length: 15 amino acids. The CDR3 DNA is TGTGCCAGCAGCTCCGGGACCATAGGCAAAAACATTCAGTACTTC. Translation gives CASSSGTIGKNIQYF.

This clonotype was seen at least ten times. The chain recombines TRBV28 with TRBJ2-1, with D possibly TRBD2 on 6 matching bases. The V end lost 5 bases, the J end lost 2 bases, and 10 bases lay between the germline ends. Germline CDR1 is MDHEN and CDR2 is SYDVKM. CDR3 length equals 14 residues. CDR3 DNA: TGTGCCAGCAGTGGGCGGGGTCCCTACAATGAGCAGTTCTTC. This sequence encodes CASSGRGPYNEQFF.

The chain uses TRBV4-3 and TRBJ2-7, with D perhaps given as TRBD1 or TRBD2 (5 bases each). This CDR3 spans 16 amino acids. Trimming cost V 0 bases and J 3 bases, with 15 bases left between them. Germline values: CDR1 LGHNA, CDR2 YSLEER. CDR3 amino acids: CASSQDGLGPHYEQYF. In nucleotides, the CDR3 is TGCGCCAGCAGCCAAGATGGGTTGGGACCCCACTACGAGCAGTACTTC.

This sequence joins TRBV19 and TRBJ2-1; 8 bases align to TRBD1. V dropped 4 bases and J dropped 4; count of bases not matched to a gene: 6. CDR3 size: 15 residues. Germline values: CDR1 LNHDA, CDR2 SQIVND (reference sequence). The CDR3 DNA is TGTGCCAGTAGTACCGGGACAGGTTTTTACAATGAGCAGTTCTTC. It encodes CASSTGTGFYNEQFF.

Worth noting for this clonotype: With a much larger clone just one base away, this may be a read error. The final CDR3 position lacks the conserved phenylalanine or tryptophan, pointing to a likely read error. The rearrangement joins TRBV10-3 to TRBJ2-3; possible D gene TRBD2, 5 bases. Trimming removed 8 bases at V and 4 bases at J, with 10 bases between. Germline V gene lookup returns CDR1 ENHRY and CDR2 SYGVKD. There are 12 residues in the CDR3. The CDR3 spells CAIGLEADTQYL. The DNA of the CDR3 is TGTGCCATCGGGTTGGAGGCAGATACGCAGTATCTT.

Ten or more counts support this clonotype. The chain is built from TRBV7-8 and TRBJ1-6, with a possible D match to TRBD1 (6 bases). The CDR3 loop spans 15 amino acids. Germline V gives CDR1 SGHVS, CDR2 FQNEAQ. Between the trimmed V and J ends, which lost 1 base and 8 bases, there was a span of 12 bases. CDR3 sequence: CASSLGAGAHSPLHF. The DNA of the CDR3 is TGTGCCAGCAGCTTAGGCGCGGGGGCGCATTCACCCCTCCACTTT. Full variable domain (remainder filled in from reference TRBV7-8 and TRBJ1-6): GAGVSQSPRYKVAKRGQDVALRCDPISGHVSLFWYQQALGQGPEFLTYFQNEAQLDKSGLPSDRFFAERPEGSVSTLKIQRTQQEDSAVYLCASSLGAGAHSPLHFGNGTRLTVT.

Of note for this clonotype: An end of the junction does not agree with germline; a read error may underlie this. The rearrangement links TRBV27 to TRBJ2-7, with 10 bases lining up with TRBD1. Germline V gene lookup returns CDR1 MNHEY and CDR2 SMNVEV (reference sequence). CDR3 length: 15 amino acids. CDR3 sequence (DNA): TGTGCCGGCAGTTTATCGGGGACAGGGGACTACGAGCAGTACTTC. This translates into CAGSLSGTGDYEQYF.

This clonotype appeared many times. The chain couples TRBV20-1 to TRBJ1-1, with D hard to call. Deletions cut 4 bases from V and 0 bases from J, with 3 bases between. Germline V CDR1 and CDR2: DFQATT, SNEGSKA (reference sequence). The CDR3 is made up of 11 amino acids. The CDR3 loop reads CSAIMNTEAFF. The CDR3 DNA is TGCAGTGCTATAATGAACACTGAAGCTTTCTTT.

In this sample, this clonotype turned up a few times. The chain combines TRBV12-3 or TRBV12-4 with TRBJ2-2; perhaps TRBD2 as D (7 bases). The CDR3 has 18 amino acids. Trimming pared 6 bases from V and 1 base from J, leaving 21 bases between. CDR3 loop: CASRLKWGGPMNTGELFF. In DNA form, the CDR3 reads TGTGCCAGCAGGTTAAAATGGGGGGGCCCAATGAACACCGGGGAGCTGTTTTTT.

Points on this clonotype: Given a much more abundant clone one base away, this may be a read error. The chain employs TRBV4-3 and TRBJ2-1; 8 bases agree with TRBD1. Germline-derived CDR1 and CDR2 are LGHNA and YSLEER. The CDR3 sequence is 13 residues long. The CDR3 reads CASGQDTGGWQFF. DNA for the CDR3: TGCGCCAGCGGCCAAGATACAGGGGGTTGGCAGTTCTTC.

As to this clonotype: A read error may produce the germline difference seen at one junction end. J is TRBJ2-5 and V is TRBV28, with a weak D call TRBD1 (6 bases). This CDR3 has 13 amino acids. In germline, CDR1 is MDHEN, CDR2 SYDVKM. CDR3 DNA: TGTGCCTGCAGCCGGGACAACCAAGAGACCCAGCACTTC. Its translation is CACSRDNQETQHF. Supplemented by reference TRBV28 and TRBJ2-5, the full variable domain reads DVKVTQSSRYLVKRTGEKVFLECVQDMDHENMFWYRQDPGLGLRLIYFSYDVKMKEKGDIPEGYSVSREKKERFSLILESASTNQTSMYLCACSRDNQETQHFGPGTRLLVL.

As to this clonotype: It may be a read error: a sequence one base away is much more abundant. The CDR3, as DNA: TGTGCCAGCAGTTTATCCCTCGGACTAGCGGGTCAAGAGACCCAGTACTTC. Amino acids: CASSLSLGLAGQETQYF. V usage is TRBV27 and J usage is TRBJ2-5; 11 bases are shared with TRBD2. Germline V CDR1 and CDR2: MNHEY, SMNVEV (reference sequence). V dropped 0 bases and J dropped 2; count of bases not matched to a gene: 5. The CDR3 is made up of 17 amino acids.

This clonotype occurred many times. The CDR3 loop reads CASSFSTSGGMTDTQYF. In DNA form, the CDR3 reads TGTGCCAGCAGTTTCTCGACTAGCGGGGGGATGACAGATACGCAGTATTTT. The chain couples TRBV6-5 to TRBJ2-3; 13 bases are shared with TRBD2. The CDR3 has 17 amino acids. The junction had 7 bases not matched to a gene; V was cut back by 4 bases and J by 3 bases. Per the germline V gene, CDR1 is MNHEY and CDR2 is SVGAGI.

The chain has TRBV6-5 and TRBJ2-5, with D unclear. This CDR3 comprises 13 residues. Trimming left V 2 bases short and J 3 bases short, with 7 bases between. Germline V gene lookup returns CDR1 MNHEY and CDR2 SVGAGI. The CDR3 sequence: CASSYGPKETQYF. Written as DNA, the CDR3 is TGTGCCAGCAGTTACGGACCAAAAGAGACCCAGTACTTC.

Concerning this clonotype: Being one base from a much bigger clone, this may be a read error. The CDR3 does not end in the conserved phenylalanine or tryptophan, so this is likely a read error. The chain recombines TRBV2 with TRBJ2-1; TRBD1 matches 7 bases. Germline V gene data show CDR1 as SNHLY and CDR2 as FYNNEI. Trimming took 7 bases from V and 0 from J; bases not matched to a gene: 3. The CDR3 is 14 residues long. The CDR3, as DNA: TGTGCCAGCACGACAGGGAGCTCCTACAATGAGCAGTTCCTC. Its translation is CASTTGSSYNEQFL.

As concerns this clonotype: One end of the junction is discordant with germline, which a read error may explain. The chain recombines TRBV7-9 with TRBJ1-1; 8 nucleotides line up with TRBD1. CDR1 is SEHNR, CDR2 FQNEAQ, per germline (reference sequence). The CDR3 length is 15 residues. The CDR3 region is CAGSPRTGTNTEAFF. CDR3 sequence (DNA): TGTGCCGGCAGCCCCCGGACAGGGACGAACACTGAAGCTTTCTTT.

This clonotype has ten or more counts. This rearrangement joins TRBV15 to TRBJ1-1; possible D gene TRBD1, 5 bases. Germline V lookup: CDR1 LNHNV, CDR2 YYDKDF (reference sequence). V lost 5 bases to trimming and J lost 5 bases, with 12 bases between them. The length of the CDR3 is 13 residues. The DNA for the CDR3 is TGTGCCACCAGCGCAGGGAAGTGGACTGAAGCTTTCTTT. This gives the protein CATSAGKWTEAFF.

This clonotype came up a few times. The chain employs TRBV5-1 and TRBJ1-1, with a weak D call TRBD1 (6 bases). Deletions cut 4 bases from V and 3 bases from J, with 13 bases between. Per the germline V gene, CDR1 is SGHRS and CDR2 is YFSETQ. The CDR3 is 14 amino acids. This CDR3 reads CASSNRDTDTEAFF. The CDR3 coding sequence is TGCGCCAGCAGCAACCGGGACACGGACACTGAAGCTTTCTTT.

There are many counts of this clonotype. The chain links TRBV24-1 to TRBJ1-5, with D perhaps TRBD1 (5 bases). The CDR3 runs to 14 residues. The germline CDR1 and CDR2 sequences are KGHDR and SFDVKD. V was pared by 7 bases and J by 0 bases, with 9 bases between. Here the CDR3 DNA reads TGTGCCACCAGCACAGGCTATAGCAATCAGCCCCAGCATTTT. This sequence encodes CATSTGYSNQPQHF.

On this clonotype itself: Since a much larger clone is just one base distant, this may be a read error. The genes are TRBV7-9 and TRBJ2-5; the match to TRBD2 covers 7 bases. The CDR3 is made up of 15 amino acids. V shed 2 bases and J 6 bases; nucleotides not matched to a gene: 9. Per germline, CDR1 SEHNR and CDR2 FQNEAQ (reference sequence). CDR3 DNA: TGTGCCAGCAGCTTATGTAACGCGGGAGTGAAGACCCAGTACTTC. Protein product: CASSLCNAGVKTQYF.

In this sample, this clonotype turned up a few times. The gene calls are TRBV9 and TRBJ2-5, with 8 bases identical to TRBD2. V was pared by 4 bases and J by 6 bases, with 8 bases of the junction left unmatched. CDR3 size: 14 residues. Germline CDR1 reads SGDLS; CDR2 reads YYNGEE. In DNA form, the CDR3 reads TGTGCCAGCAGCCCCCCCGCGGGGGGTCAGACCCAGTACTTC. This gives the protein CASSPPAGGQTQYF. Variable domain in full (rest from reference TRBV9 and TRBJ2-5): DSGVTQTPKHLITATGQRVTLRCSPRSGDLSVYWYQQSLDQGLQFLIQYYNGEERAKGNILERFSAQQFPDLHSELNLSSLELGDSALYFCASSPPAGGQTQYFGPGTRLLVL.

This clonotype was found many times. The chain is built from TRBV19 and TRBJ1-5; 7 positions match TRBD1. This CDR3 has 14 amino acids. After removal of 10 bases from V and 4 bases from J, the junction contained 10 bases not matched to a gene. The V gene's germline CDR1 is LNHDA and CDR2 SQIVND (reference sequence). Here the CDR3 DNA reads TGTGCCACCGAGACAGGGTACAATAATCAGCCCCAGCATTTT. This encodes CATETGYNNQPQHF. Variable domain in full (rest from reference TRBV19 and TRBJ1-5): DGGITQSPKYLFRKEGQNVTLSCEQNLNHDAMYWYRQDPGQGLRLIYYSQIVNDFQKGDIAEGYSVSREKKESFPLTVTSAQKNPTAFYLCATETGYNNQPQHFGDGTRLSIL.

This clonotype was found a few times. The chain links TRBV6-6 to TRBJ2-5, with a weak D call TRBD2 (6 bases). The germline V and J ends were trimmed by 2 bases and 5 bases, with 12 bases remaining between them. CDR1 is MNHNY, CDR2 SVGAGI, per germline (reference sequence). The CDR3 extends over 14 amino acids. CDR3 amino acids: CASSYEPSEETQYF. CDR3 DNA: TGTGCCAGCAGTTACGAGCCTAGCGAGGAGACCCAGTACTTC.

The gene calls are TRBV27 and TRBJ1-1; 11 bases are a match to TRBD1. The CDR3 has 18 residues. Germline CDR1 MNHEY, CDR2 SMNVEV (reference sequence). Trimming at V came to 5 bases and at J to 5 bases, leaving 16 bases not matched to a gene. The CDR3 sequence is CASSLLPGQGAMVTEAFF. CDR3 in DNA: TGTGCCAGCAGTCTTCTACCCGGACAGGGGGCAATGGTAACTGAAGCTTTCTTT.